The subject of this entry is one T cell receptor beta chain. Its antigen is unknown. The entry originates in a study of glioma-infiltrating T cells. Deletions cut 3 bases from V and 5 bases from J, with 19 bases between. Per the germline V gene, CDR1 is LNHDA and CDR2 is SQIVND (reference sequence). The CDR3 has 16 amino acids. Using RNA template, CDR3s of TCR alpha and beta were amplified with iRepertoire arm-PCR. For one-step reverse transcription and amplification, 100-400 ng of tissue mRNA or PBMC total RNA was used. TCRdb reprocessed the multiplex PCR reads with MiXCR, giving one entry per CDR3 protein. The sample has 400,000 or so distinct CDR3 sequences, approximately 42% seen once. Study-level findings and limits: Gliomas, especially low-grade, showed above-expected tissue-blood divergence; non-neoplastic patients showed below. Patients with low tissue-blood divergence carried a signature set of shared blood CDR3 motifs. Very few CDR3 sequences were shared between tissue and blood.

The sequenced material came from glioma tissue, nonneoplastic brain tissue, or PBMCs (not recorded which). The clonotype was recovered from a human donor with low-grade glioma or glioblastoma, undergoing nonglioma brain surgery, or in good health (not recorded which). This rearrangement joins TRBV19 to TRBJ1-1; weak D call: TRBD1 (5 bases). CDR3 region: CASSIGAGRRKTEAFF. In DNA form, the CDR3 reads TGTGCCAGTAGTATCGGGGCGGGTAGAAGGAAAACTGAAGCTTTCTTT.